This T cell receptor beta chain is drawn from a study of blood T cell repertoires in COVID-19. Study summary: Acute-phase and convalescent COVID-19 samples originated in the United States, Italy and Spain. T cells, B-cell-depleted T cells, or PBMCs supplied cDNA or gDNA.

Original methodology: How many nucleated cells were present was estimated from reference gene primer amplification. TCRdb's table, derived via immunoSEQ multiplex PCR, lists solely in-frame clones and lacks some. For V, J and clone size, that table is used; D and trimming come from the DNA. The sample consists of some 240,000 clones, around 84% of them appearing once. The CDR3 runs to 13 residues. V lost 6 bases to trimming and J lost 0 bases, with 8 bases between them. The chain links TRBV12-3 or TRBV12-4 to TRBJ1-1; no firm D call. Sequenced: peripheral blood. The source of this sequence is a man between 50 and 59 years old with active or convalescent COVID-19. Written as DNA, the CDR3 is TGTGCCAGCAGCCTATCTATGAACACTGAAGCTTTCTTT. Protein: CASSLSMNTEAFF.